This T cell receptor (beta chain) was found in a study of CD8 T cells in Susac syndrome. Overall study: When blood was drawn, patients with Susac syndrome were on intravenous immunoglobulin alone, on corticosteroids, or therapy-naive.

Germline V gene sequence: CDR1 MDHEN, CDR2 SYDVKM. With 6 bases removed from V and 2 bases from J, the gap between germline ends came to 12 bases. There are 14 residues in the CDR3. RNA amounts of roughly 0.45 to 1 ug underwent reverse transcription with random hexamers. Across 54 Vbeta and 13 Jbeta, TCR beta CDR3 was amplified with immunoSEQ multiplex PCR. TCRdb processed the immunoSEQ multiplex PCR reads anew with MiXCR; each CDR3 protein has one entry. Counted here are some 160,000 distinct CDR3 sequences, 90% to 97% occurring once; the ten biggest clones make up about 0.08%. Negative isolation yielded CD8+ and CD4+ T cells; FACS enriched TEMRA cells.

This receptor was taken from a human donor with Susac syndrome. Source material: CD4+ T cells from PBMCs. The gene calls are TRBV28 and TRBJ2-3; possibly TRBD1 or TRBD2 for D (5 bases each). The CDR3, as DNA: TGTGCCAGCAGCCCCCTCGGGGCCACAGATACGCAGTATTTT. This translates into CASSPLGATDTQYF.